This TCR beta chain was recovered during a study of a mutant IDH1 vaccine in newly diagnosed glioma. Study as a whole: Treated patients were approximately 62% male, roughly 38% female, mean age 40.4 years.

The CDR3 is 15 amino acids. CDR1 and CDR2 (germline): LGHNA, YSLEER. V was trimmed by 11 bases and J by 0 bases, leaving 14 bases between them. Repertoires were generated with immunoSEQ multiplex PCR, while TCRdb's copy carries only in-frame clones and drops some. The sample shows tens of thousands of clones, 83% of them seen only once. Study-wide results and caveats: Immune responses induced by the vaccine were seen in 80% to 95% of patients, spanning multiple MHC alleles.

As to time point: baseline, week 1 (first vaccination visit). Treatment in this sample: pre-vaccination baseline after standard-of-care therapy. Each donor presented with a new WHO grade 3 or 4 astrocytoma that tested IDH1-mutant and showed ATRX loss. Note on this clone: Antigen: not known.

The rearrangement uses TRBV4-3 and TRBJ2-6; D is undetermined. Sequencing was performed on PBMCs, taken from a glioma patient treated with radiotherapy, temozolomide or both. The TCR comes from a woman between 50 and 59 years old with glioma. CDR3 sequence: CASSTASSGANVLTF. The CDR3, as DNA: TGCGCCTCGTCTACGGCGAGCTCTGGGGCCAACGTCCTGACTTTC.